This entry features one T cell receptor (beta chain) sequence. Its antigen is currently unknown. Assay used: immunoSEQ multiplex PCR; TCRdb lists only in-frame clones, some missing. The data contain 130,000 or so clones, 70% to 90% of them singletons. This entry is derived from a study of T cell responses to AZD1222 COVID-19 vaccine. General observations from the study: No day 14 peak samples; only post-peak repertoires were characterized.

CDR1 and CDR2 from the germline V gene are LNHNV and YYDKDF (reference sequence). This CDR3 contains 14 residues. Deletions cut 0 bases from V and 10 bases from J, with 13 bases between. The receptor was isolated from an adult in good health. The chain couples TRBV15 to TRBJ2-1; D may be TRBD1 (6 bases). The material sequenced was peripheral blood, taken on day 0 of AZD1222 vaccination. The CDR3 DNA reads as TGTGCCACCAGCAGAGATAATCAAGACAGGGAGCAGTTCTTC. Translating it yields CATSRDNQDREQFF. The full variable domain, with the rest looked up from reference TRBV15 and TRBJ2-1, is DAMVIQNPRYQVTQFGKPVTLSCSQTLNHNVMYWYQQKSSQAPKLLFHYYDKDFNNEADTPDNFQSRRPNTSFCFLDIRSPGLGDTAMYLCATSRDNQDREQFFGPGTRLTVL.